The clone carrying this T cell receptor (beta chain) was seen repeatedly, ten times or more. Antigen specificity is unknown. These data belong to a study of T cells in Graves' hyperthyroidism and ophthalmopathy. A Clinical Activity Score of at least 3, a NOSPECS grade of at least 4 and a duration under 3 months were recorded in the ophthalmopathy patients. Amplification of TCR beta CDR3 regions was performed using RNA transcripts as template. Primed by the HTBI set, a first-round RT-PCR was run on the TCR CDR3. TCRdb recomputed calls from the multiplex PCR reads with MiXCR, one row per CDR3 protein. Of hundreds of thousands of distinct CDR3 sequences in the sample, roughly a quarter were seen once. This CDR3 is 14 amino acids long. V lost 1 base to trimming and J lost 12 bases, with 18 bases between them. Per germline, CDR1 SGHTA and CDR2 FQGNSA. Study-wide findings and caveats: Prediction of ophthalmopathy progression came a median 6.5 months pre-onset. Blood also carried most thyroid clonotypes expanded above 0.001.

Material for sequencing was blood. The TCR sequence derives from a woman younger than 45 with Graves' ophthalmopathy. The gene calls are TRBV7-2 and TRBJ1-2, with a tentative D call TRBD1 (5 bases). The CDR3 region is CASSLEPGRYLDTF. CDR3 nucleotides: TGTGCCAGCAGCTTAGAACCAGGGAGATACTTGGACACCTTC.